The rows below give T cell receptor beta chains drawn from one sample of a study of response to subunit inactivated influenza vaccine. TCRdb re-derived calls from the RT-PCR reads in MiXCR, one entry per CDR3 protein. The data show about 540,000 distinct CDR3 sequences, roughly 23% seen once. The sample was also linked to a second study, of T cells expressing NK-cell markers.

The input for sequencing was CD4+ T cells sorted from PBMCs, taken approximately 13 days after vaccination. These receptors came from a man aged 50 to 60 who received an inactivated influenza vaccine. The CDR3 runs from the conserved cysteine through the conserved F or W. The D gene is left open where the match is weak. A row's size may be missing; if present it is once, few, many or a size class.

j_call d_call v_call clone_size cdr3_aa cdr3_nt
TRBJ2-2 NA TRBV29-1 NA CSVETDTGELFF TGCAGCGTTGAAACGGACACCGGGGAGCTGTTTTTT
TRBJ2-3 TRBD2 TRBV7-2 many CASSLAASGSTDTQYF TGTGCCAGCAGCTTAGCCGCTAGCGGGAGCACAGATACGCAGTATTTT
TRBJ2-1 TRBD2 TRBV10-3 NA CAIKGTSDYNEQFF TGTGCCATCAAAGGGACTAGCGATTACAATGAGCAGTTCTTC
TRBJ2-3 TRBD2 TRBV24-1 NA CATSSGSGRESDTQYF TGTGCCACCAGTAGTGGGAGCGGGAGAGAATCAGATACGCAGTATTTT
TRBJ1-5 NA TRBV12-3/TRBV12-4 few CASSFRQGGNQPQHF TGTGCCAGCAGTTTTAGGCAGGGAGGCAATCAGCCCCAGCATTTT
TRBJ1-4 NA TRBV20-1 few CSARDARDEKLFF TGCAGTGCTAGAGATGCCAGGGATGAAAAACTGTTTTTT
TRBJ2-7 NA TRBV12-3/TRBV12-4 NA CASSSMGSYEQYF TGTGCCAGCAGTTCCATGGGCTCTTACGAGCAGTACTTC
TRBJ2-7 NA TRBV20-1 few CSASRDNFVLYEQYF TGCAGTGCTAGCCGGGACAATTTCGTCCTCTACGAGCAGTACTTC
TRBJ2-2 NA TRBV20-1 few CSATLRLNTGELFF TGCAGTGCCACCTTGAGACTAAACACCGGGGAGCTGTTTTTT
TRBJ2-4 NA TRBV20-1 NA CSASLSLGNIQYF TGCAGTGCTAGCCTTTCCTTGGGAAACATTCAGTACTTC
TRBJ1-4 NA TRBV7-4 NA CASSLGLPRGEKLFF TGTGCCAGCAGCTTAGGACTTCCTAGGGGTGAAAAACTGTTTTTT
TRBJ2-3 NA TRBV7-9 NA CASSLAESLSTDTQYF TGTGCCAGCAGCTTAGCTGAGTCCCTTAGCACAGATACGCAGTATTTT
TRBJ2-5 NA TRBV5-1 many CASRQDETQYF TGCGCCAGCAGACAGGATGAGACCCAGTACTTC
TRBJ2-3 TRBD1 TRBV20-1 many CSARAGTVADTQYF TGCAGTGCTAGAGCCGGGACAGTTGCAGATACGCAGTATTTT
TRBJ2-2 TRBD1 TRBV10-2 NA CASTMTGINTGELFF TGCGCCAGCACTATGACAGGGATTAACACCGGGGAGCTGTTTTTT
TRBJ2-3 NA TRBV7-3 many CASSLMGAGTDTQYF TGTGCCAGCAGCTTAATGGGGGCGGGCACAGATACGCAGTATTTT
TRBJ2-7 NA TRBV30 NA CAWARGALYEQYF TGTGCCTGGGCCCGGGGGGCCCTTTACGAGCAGTACTTC
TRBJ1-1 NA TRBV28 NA CASSSRRIEAFF TGTGCCAGCAGCTCTAGGAGGATTGAAGCTTTCTTT
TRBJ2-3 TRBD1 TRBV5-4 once CASSSEGQSHTDTQYF TGTGCCAGCAGCTCCGAGGGACAGAGCCACACAGATACGCAGTATTTT
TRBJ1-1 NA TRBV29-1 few CSVLAGWNTEAFF TGCAGCGTTTTAGCGGGATGGAACACTGAAGCTTTCTTT
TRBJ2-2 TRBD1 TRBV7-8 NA CASSRRDRETGELFF TGTGCCAGCAGCCGAAGGGACAGGGAAACCGGGGAGCTGTTTTTT
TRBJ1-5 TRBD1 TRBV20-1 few CSARGQGVNQPQHF TGCAGTGCTAGAGGGCAGGGGGTTAATCAGCCCCAGCATTTT
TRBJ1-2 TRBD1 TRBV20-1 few CSARALAGGGNYGYTF TGCAGTGCTAGAGCCCTGGCAGGGGGCGGTAACTATGGCTACACCTTC
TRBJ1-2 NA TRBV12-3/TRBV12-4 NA CASSPLRGHGYTF TGTGCCAGCAGTCCCCTCCGGGGGCATGGCTACACCTTC
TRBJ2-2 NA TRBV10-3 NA CAITPGLTNTGELFF TGTGCCATCACCCCCGGACTAACGAACACCGGGGAGCTGTTTTTT
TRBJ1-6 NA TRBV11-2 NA CATTSSVGNSPLHF TGTGCCACCACGTCGTCAGTGGGGAATTCACCCCTCCACTTT
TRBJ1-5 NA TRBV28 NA CASTDANQPQHF TGTGCCAGTACAGATGCCAATCAGCCCCAGCATTTT
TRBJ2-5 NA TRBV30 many CAWDAGAETQYF TGTGCCTGGGACGCTGGGGCCGAGACCCAGTACTTC
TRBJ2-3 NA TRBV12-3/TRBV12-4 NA CASRPAQSTDTQYF TGTGCCAGCAGGCCGGCTCAGTCAACAGATACGCAGTATTTT
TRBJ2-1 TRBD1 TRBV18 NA CASSPGTAYEQFF TGTGCCAGCTCACCAGGGACAGCGTATGAGCAGTTCTTC
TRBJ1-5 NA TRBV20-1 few CSLQKTNQPQHF TGCAGTCTCCAGAAGACTAATCAGCCCCAGCATTTT
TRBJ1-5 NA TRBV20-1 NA CSASPLAGRAYSNQPQHF TGCAGTGCTAGCCCCCTGGCCGGTCGTGCTTATAGCAATCAGCCCCAGCATTTT
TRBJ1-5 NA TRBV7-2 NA CASSPSVGDYQPQHF TGTGCCAGCAGCCCCAGCGTAGGGGATTATCAGCCCCAGCATTTT
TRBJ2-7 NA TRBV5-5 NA CASSLHPQRYEQYF TGTGCCAGCAGCTTGCATCCCCAACGTTACGAGCAGTACTTC
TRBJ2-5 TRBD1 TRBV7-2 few CASSSRQGWGTQYF TGTGCCAGCAGCTCGCGACAGGGCTGGGGGACCCAGTACTTC
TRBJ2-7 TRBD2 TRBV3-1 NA CASSQVPSGRIYEQYF TGTGCCAGCAGCCAAGTTCCTAGCGGGAGGATCTACGAGCAGTACTTC
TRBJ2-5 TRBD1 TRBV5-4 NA CASGTGGQETQYF TGTGCCAGCGGCACAGGGGGCCAGGAGACCCAGTACTTC
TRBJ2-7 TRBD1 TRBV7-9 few CASSSDRRNYEQYF TGTGCCAGCAGCTCGGACAGGCGGAATTACGAGCAGTACTTC
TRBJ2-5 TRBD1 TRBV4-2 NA CASRPQGAYQETQYF TGTGCCAGCAGGCCGCAGGGGGCGTACCAAGAGACCCAGTACTTC
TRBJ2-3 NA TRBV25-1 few CASSKTGVSTDTQYF TGTGCCAGCAGTAAGACAGGAGTCTCCACAGATACGCAGTATTTT
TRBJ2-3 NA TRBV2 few CASSRGEVTDTQYF TGTGCCAGCAGCAGGGGTGAGGTCACAGATACGCAGTATTTT
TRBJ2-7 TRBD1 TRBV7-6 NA CASSVHRGAYEQYF TGTGCCAGCAGCGTGCACAGGGGAGCCTACGAGCAGTACTTC